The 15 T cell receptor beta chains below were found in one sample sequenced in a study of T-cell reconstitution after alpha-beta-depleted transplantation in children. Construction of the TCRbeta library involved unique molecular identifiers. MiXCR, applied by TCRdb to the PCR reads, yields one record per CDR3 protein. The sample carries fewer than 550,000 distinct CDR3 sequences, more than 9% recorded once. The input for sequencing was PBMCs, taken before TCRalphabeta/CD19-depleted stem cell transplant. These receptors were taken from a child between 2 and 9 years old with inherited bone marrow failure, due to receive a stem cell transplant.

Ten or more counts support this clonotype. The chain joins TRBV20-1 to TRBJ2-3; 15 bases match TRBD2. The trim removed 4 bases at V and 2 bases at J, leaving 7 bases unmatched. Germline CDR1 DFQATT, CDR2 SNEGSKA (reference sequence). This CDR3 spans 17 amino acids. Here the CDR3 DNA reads TGCAGTGCTACCGGGACTAGCGGGAGGTACTACACAGATACGCAGTATTTT. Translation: CSATGTSGRYYTDTQYF.

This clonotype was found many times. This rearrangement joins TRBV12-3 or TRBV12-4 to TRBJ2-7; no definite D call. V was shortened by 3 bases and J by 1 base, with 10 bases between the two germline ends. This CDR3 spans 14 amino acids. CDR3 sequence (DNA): TGTGCCAGCAGTTTTTCAGACGGATCCTACGAGCAGTACTTC. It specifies CASSFSDGSYEQYF.

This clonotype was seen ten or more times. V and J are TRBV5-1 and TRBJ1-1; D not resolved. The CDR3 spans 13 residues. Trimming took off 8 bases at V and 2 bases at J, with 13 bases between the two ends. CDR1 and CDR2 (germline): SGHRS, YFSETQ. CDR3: CASRVDVNTEAFF. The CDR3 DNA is TGCGCCAGTCGAGTTGACGTCAACACTGAAGCTTTCTTT.

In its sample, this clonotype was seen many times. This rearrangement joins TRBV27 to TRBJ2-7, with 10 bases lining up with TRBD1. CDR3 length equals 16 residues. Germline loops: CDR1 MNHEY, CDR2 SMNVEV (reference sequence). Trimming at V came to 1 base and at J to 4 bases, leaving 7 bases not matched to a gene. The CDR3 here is CASSLLGQGPRYEQYF. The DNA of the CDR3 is TGTGCCAGCAGTTTATTGGGACAGGGGCCGAGATACGAGCAGTACTTC.

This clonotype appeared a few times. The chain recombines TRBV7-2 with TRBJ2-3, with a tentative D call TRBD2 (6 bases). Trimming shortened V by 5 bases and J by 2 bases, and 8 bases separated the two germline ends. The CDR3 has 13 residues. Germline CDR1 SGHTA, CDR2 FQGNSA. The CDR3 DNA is TGTGCCAGCAGCCGCGGGGCCACAGATACGCAGTATTTT. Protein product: CASSRGATDTQYF.

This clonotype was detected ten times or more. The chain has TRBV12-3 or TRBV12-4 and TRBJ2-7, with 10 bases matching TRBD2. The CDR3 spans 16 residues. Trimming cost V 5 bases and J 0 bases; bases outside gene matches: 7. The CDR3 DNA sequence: TGTGCCAGCAGTGTCCCGACTAGCGGGCGCTCCTACGAGCAGTACTTC. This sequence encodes CASSVPTSGRSYEQYF.

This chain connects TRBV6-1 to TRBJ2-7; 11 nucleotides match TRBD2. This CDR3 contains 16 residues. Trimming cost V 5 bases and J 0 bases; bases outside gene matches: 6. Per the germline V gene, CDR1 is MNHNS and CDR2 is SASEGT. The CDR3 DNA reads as TGTGCCAGCAGTCCCTGGGGGACTAGCGGCTCCTACGAGCAGTACTTC. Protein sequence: CASSPWGTSGSYEQYF.

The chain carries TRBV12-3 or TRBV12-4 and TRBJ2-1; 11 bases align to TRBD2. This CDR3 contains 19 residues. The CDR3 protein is CTFSLYLRGLAVVYNEQFF. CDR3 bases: TGTACCTTCAGTTTATATCTTCGGGGACTAGCGGTTGTTTACAATGAGCAGTTCTTC.

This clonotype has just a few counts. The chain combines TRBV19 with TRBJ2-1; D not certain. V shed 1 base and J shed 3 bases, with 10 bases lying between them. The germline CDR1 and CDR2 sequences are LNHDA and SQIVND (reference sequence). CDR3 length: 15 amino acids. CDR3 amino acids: CASSIAAGHYNEQFF. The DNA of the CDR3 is TGTGCCAGTAGTATAGCGGCAGGCCACTACAATGAGCAGTTCTTC.

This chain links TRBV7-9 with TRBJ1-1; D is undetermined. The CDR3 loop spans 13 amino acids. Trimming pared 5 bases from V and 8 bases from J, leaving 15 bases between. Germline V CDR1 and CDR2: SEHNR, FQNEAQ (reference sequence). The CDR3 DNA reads TGTGCCAGCAGCCCTACGGACGGAGAAGAAGCTTTCTTT. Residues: CASSPTDGEEAFF.

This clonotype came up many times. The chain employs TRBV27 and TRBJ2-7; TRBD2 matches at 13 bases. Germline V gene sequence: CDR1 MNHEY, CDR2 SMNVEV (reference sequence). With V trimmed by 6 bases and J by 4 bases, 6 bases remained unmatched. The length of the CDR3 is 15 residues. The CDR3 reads CASSLTSGRPYEQYF. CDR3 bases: TGTGCCAGCAGCTTGACTAGCGGGAGGCCTTACGAGCAGTACTTC.

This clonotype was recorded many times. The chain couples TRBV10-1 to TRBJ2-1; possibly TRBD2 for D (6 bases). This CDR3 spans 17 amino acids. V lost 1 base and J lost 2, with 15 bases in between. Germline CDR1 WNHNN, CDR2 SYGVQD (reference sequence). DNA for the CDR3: TGCGCCAGCAGTGAGTGGGGAGGTAGCGGAACCTACAATGAGCAGTTCTTC. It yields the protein CASSEWGGSGTYNEQFF.

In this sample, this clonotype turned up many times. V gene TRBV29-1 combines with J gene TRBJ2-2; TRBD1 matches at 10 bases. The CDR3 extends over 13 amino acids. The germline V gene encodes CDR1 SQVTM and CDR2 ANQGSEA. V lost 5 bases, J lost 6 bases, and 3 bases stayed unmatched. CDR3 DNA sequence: TGCAGCGTTTGGACAGGGGGTTCCGGGGAGCTGTTTTTT. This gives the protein CSVWTGGSGELFF.

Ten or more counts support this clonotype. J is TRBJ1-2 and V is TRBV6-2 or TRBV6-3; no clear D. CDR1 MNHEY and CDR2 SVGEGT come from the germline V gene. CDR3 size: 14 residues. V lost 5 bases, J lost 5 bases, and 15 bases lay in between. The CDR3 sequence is CASSSPAALYGYTF. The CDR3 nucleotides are TGTGCCAGCAGTAGCCCCGCAGCCCTTTATGGCTACACCTTC.

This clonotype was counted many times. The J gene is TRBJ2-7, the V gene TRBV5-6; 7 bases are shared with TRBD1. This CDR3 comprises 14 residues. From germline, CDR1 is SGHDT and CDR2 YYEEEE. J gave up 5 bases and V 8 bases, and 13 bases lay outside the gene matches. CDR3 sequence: CASNHRDSNHEQYF. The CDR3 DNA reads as TGTGCCAGTAATCACCGGGACAGTAATCACGAGCAGTACTTC.